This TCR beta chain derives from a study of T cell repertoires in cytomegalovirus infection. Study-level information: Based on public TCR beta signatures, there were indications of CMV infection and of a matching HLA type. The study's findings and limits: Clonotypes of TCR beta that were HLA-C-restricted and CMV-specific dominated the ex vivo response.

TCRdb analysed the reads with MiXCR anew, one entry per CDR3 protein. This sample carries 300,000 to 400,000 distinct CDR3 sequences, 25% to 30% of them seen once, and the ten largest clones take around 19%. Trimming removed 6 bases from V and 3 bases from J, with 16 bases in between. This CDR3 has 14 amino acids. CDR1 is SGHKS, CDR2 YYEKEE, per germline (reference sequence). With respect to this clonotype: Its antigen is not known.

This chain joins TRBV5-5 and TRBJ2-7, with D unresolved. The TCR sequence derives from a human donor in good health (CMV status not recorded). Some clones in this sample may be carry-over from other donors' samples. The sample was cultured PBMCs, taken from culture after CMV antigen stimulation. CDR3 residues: CASTRSTTIYEQYF. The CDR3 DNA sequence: TGTGCCAGCACCCGAAGTACTACGATCTACGAGCAGTACTTC.